This T cell receptor (beta chain) originates from a study of blood T cells in healthy people across ages (dated by TCRdb to 2015 to 2017). Broadly, across the study: In model experiments, roughly one uniquely barcoded TCR beta cDNA molecule per two T cells was captured by template switching. Four age groups were formed from the donors: young (average approximately 15 years), middle-aged (around 40), aged (about 62) and long-lived (more than 75). To avoid experimental bias, donors of different ages were distributed randomly across sequencing lanes. To track age-related changes in TCR beta repertoire diversity, the study relied on deep sequencing normalized with unique cDNA molecular identifiers. The study analyzed two additional independent replicas of 1 million unique cDNA reads from the same blood draw for two donors, one aged 18 to 29 and one aged 80 or older. Here is what the overall study found, with its caveats: As age increased, observed TCR beta diversity per million T cells dropped in a roughly linear way, and a significant reduction was already evident by age 40. Compared with the aged group, the long-lived group had more naive CD4+ T cells, fewer expanded clones and increased TCR diversity, a pattern suggesting age selection. Donor CMV infection status was unknown, potentially confounding age-related changes in expanded clonotypes. Estimates of total diversity from one million sequenced T cells were regarded as lower bounds and underestimates. There was a strong correlation between observed TCR beta diversity and the percentage of naive T cells measured by flow cytometry. Because profiling used bulk unsorted PBMCs, naive and antigen-experienced compartments could not be compared conclusively.

V and J are truncated by 5 bases and 9 bases respectively, leaving an intervening sequence of 17 bases. CDR1 SGHTA and CDR2 FQGTGA are derived from the germline V gene. The CDR3 holds 14 amino acids from the cysteine to the phenylalanine. The retained sequence is limited to the CDR3, 42 bases, with the frame set at the first base. Concerning this clonotype itself: The antigen this receptor binds is unknown. No base quality values were provided; no much bigger clone lies one nucleotide off.

The donors were 40 or so Caucasian individuals from Russia, aged roughly 6 to 100 years, who were systemically healthy. Approximately 9.3 milliliters of peripheral blood were collected from each donor into EDTA-treated Vacutainer tubes. Ficoll-Paque density-gradient centrifugation was used to isolate PBMCs, with at least 6 million per sample. Trizol reagent was used to extract total RNA from PBMCs, with at least 5 micrograms per sample. The percentages of naive CD45RAhigh/CD27high T cells were determined by flow cytometry on a PBMC aliquot from every donor. The method was 5' RACE. The sequencer listed for this sample is Illumina HiSeq 2500. A second PCR of roughly 7 to 11 cycles was performed with a sample-barcoded 5' primer and a J-beta primer mix. Each TCR beta cDNA molecule received a unique molecular identifier from a template-switch 5' adaptor carrying 12 random nucleotides. Each sample yielded at least 3 million CDR3-containing paired-end reads. All of the RNA was converted into first-strand cDNA using the Mint cDNA synthesis kit, with a TRBC-specific oligonucleotide serving as the primer. Following uracil-DNA glycosylase treatment, all cDNA underwent a first 18-cycle PCR with the universal primers M1SS and BC2_uni_R. In the authors' own workflow: Normalization of each sample was performed by random selection of 1 million high-quality reads, each carrying a distinct molecular identifier. Reads sharing molecular identifiers were discarded rather than binned into consensus sequences. CDR3 identification, clonotype clustering and error correction used MiTCR with a Q25 quality threshold and the strictest error-elimination algorithm. Lower-bound total TCR beta diversity was estimated with a nonparametric unseen species model using Euler transformation. The raw public data were reprocessed by TCRdb itself: fastp quality trimming at Q25, MiXCR clonotype calling, in-frame beta chains only. Each entry merges the rows of one CDR3 protein and shows their most common DNA and genes. TCRdb, not the original authors, processed these V and J calls. The sample table records about 780,000 distinct CDR3 sequences; about half of these occur just once. The leading ten clones occupy over 15% of the sample.

Sequencing input: blood. This sequence was found in a man older than 75 in good health. The V and J genes are TRBV7-3 and TRBJ2-1, with the D gene not confidently named. The nucleotide sequence is TGTGCCAGCAGCCCTCAGACGAACCTCGGTGAGCAGTTCTTC. Its product reads: CASSPQTNLGEQFF.